This TCR beta chain came from a study of T cell responses to AZD1222 COVID-19 vaccine. Points from the study as a whole: Sampled repertoires all dated from after the peak T cell response. Receipt of two AZD1222 doses was followed by a rise in Spike-specific TCR breadth and depth.

CDR3 length: 17 amino acids. CDR1 and CDR2 (germline): GTSNPN, SVGIG (reference sequence). The ends were cut back, 2 bases at V and 4 bases at J, with 23 bases in the middle. The assay was immunoSEQ multiplex PCR, and TCRdb's table has in-frame clones only and misses some. The sample holds around 150,000 clones, 80% to 95% seen once. Whether given at about 4 or about 12 weeks, second doses were pooled. For this clone: The antigen is unknown.

The chain carries TRBV30 and TRBJ1-2; a weak D match, TRBD1 (6 bases). Sequences were derived from peripheral blood, sampled 28 days after the second AZD1222 dose. This receptor was identified in an adult who received the AZD1222 COVID-19 vaccine. The CDR3 DNA is TGTGCCTGGAGTTTGGGGGTACAGGGTCGGCGAAGCTATGGCTACACCTTC. Translated, it gives CAWSLGVQGRRSYGYTF.